A selection of T cell receptor beta chains follows, all from one sample in a study of shared clonotypes between healthy human individuals. This table comes from immunoSEQ multiplex PCR, and its TCRdb copy is limited to in-frame clones, with some not included. The sample shows 650,000 to 750,000 clones, approximately 79% of them seen only once. Source material: memory CD4+ T cells sorted from blood. Every receptor here comes from a woman in her 30s in good health. CDR3s include the opening cysteine and the closing phenylalanine or tryptophan. Fields, in order: V gene, D gene, J gene, clone size, CDR3 protein, CDR3 DNA. The D gene is left open where the match is weak. Only some rows state a clone size, as once, few, many or a class for expanded clones.

v_call: TRBV28; d_call: TRBD2; j_call: TRBJ2-5; clone_size: -; cdr3_aa: CASRGGGLETQYF; cdr3_nt: TGTGCCTCTCGGGGGGGAGGGTTGGAGACCCAGTACTTC
v_call: TRBV30; d_call: TRBD1; j_call: TRBJ1-2; clone_size: -; cdr3_aa: CAWSATGTGANYGYTF; cdr3_nt: TGTGCCTGGAGTGCCACAGGGACAGGGGCGAACTATGGCTACACCTTC
v_call: TRBV9; d_call: -; j_call: TRBJ2-5; clone_size: -; cdr3_aa: CASSVGVAAGTQYF; cdr3_nt: TGTGCCAGCAGCGTCGGGGTAGCGGCCGGGACCCAGTACTTC
v_call: TRBV28; d_call: TRBD1; j_call: TRBJ1-2; clone_size: -; cdr3_aa: CASSPRQGRIYGYTF; cdr3_nt: TGTGCCAGCAGTCCCCGACAGGGGCGTATCTATGGCTACACCTTC
v_call: TRBV30; d_call: -; j_call: TRBJ1-1; clone_size: -; cdr3_aa: CAWSGGLDTEAFF; cdr3_nt: TGTGCCTGGAGTGGGGGTCTCGACACTGAAGCTTTCTTT
v_call: TRBV7-8; d_call: TRBD2; j_call: TRBJ2-1; clone_size: -; cdr3_aa: CASSSRLAGGEKDISYNEQFF; cdr3_nt: TGTGCCAGCAGCTCACGACTAGCGGGAGGGGAGAAAGATATCTCCTACAATGAGCAGTTCTTC
v_call: TRBV20-1; d_call: TRBD1; j_call: TRBJ1-4; clone_size: -; cdr3_aa: CSARQGKLFF; cdr3_nt: TGCAGTGCCCGACAGGGCAAACTGTTTTTT
v_call: TRBV10-3; d_call: TRBD1; j_call: TRBJ1-5; clone_size: -; cdr3_aa: CAISEFDRASNQPQHF; cdr3_nt: TGTGCCATCAGTGAGTTCGACAGGGCTAGCAATCAGCCCCAGCATTTT
v_call: TRBV7-9; d_call: -; j_call: TRBJ1-2; clone_size: -; cdr3_aa: CASSSTPYYGYTF; cdr3_nt: TGTGCCAGCAGCTCCACACCCTACTATGGCTACACCTTC
v_call: TRBV5-6; d_call: -; j_call: TRBJ2-5; clone_size: -; cdr3_aa: CASSSLRDYQETQYF; cdr3_nt: TGTGCCAGCAGCTCTCTAAGAGACTATCAAGAGACCCAGTACTTC
v_call: TRBV6-5; d_call: -; j_call: TRBJ2-7; clone_size: once; cdr3_aa: CASTSGGGGYEQYF; cdr3_nt: TGTGCCAGCACTTCCGGAGGGGGCGGCTACGAGCAGTACTTC
v_call: TRBV27; d_call: TRBD1; j_call: TRBJ1-1; clone_size: -; cdr3_aa: CASSPDRVSTEAFF; cdr3_nt: TGTGCCAGCAGTCCGGACAGGGTAAGCACTGAAGCTTTCTTT
v_call: TRBV6-4; d_call: -; j_call: TRBJ2-1; clone_size: -; cdr3_aa: CASSDGPREQFF; cdr3_nt: TGTGCCAGCAGTGACGGCCCCCGAGAGCAGTTCTTC
v_call: TRBV29-1; d_call: -; j_call: TRBJ2-7; clone_size: -; cdr3_aa: CSVRAPQGGSYEQYF; cdr3_nt: TGCAGCGTGAGGGCCCCACAGGGAGGTTCCTACGAGCAGTACTTC
v_call: TRBV9; d_call: -; j_call: TRBJ2-3; clone_size: -; cdr3_aa: CASSAEVGADTQYF; cdr3_nt: TGTGCCAGCAGTGCTGAGGTGGGTGCAGATACGCAGTATTTT
v_call: TRBV19; d_call: TRBD2; j_call: TRBJ2-1; clone_size: once; cdr3_aa: CASWSGAHYNEQFF; cdr3_nt: TGTGCCAGTTGGAGCGGGGCCCACTACAATGAGCAGTTCTTC
v_call: TRBV2; d_call: TRBD2; j_call: TRBJ2-3; clone_size: -; cdr3_aa: CASSLLAARSDTQYF; cdr3_nt: TGTGCCAGCAGTTTACTAGCGGCAAGGTCAGATACGCAGTATTTT
v_call: TRBV7-2; d_call: -; j_call: TRBJ1-1; clone_size: once; cdr3_aa: CASRPSNGGEYLNTEAFF; cdr3_nt: TGTGCCAGCAGACCTTCAAACGGGGGGGAATACTTGAACACTGAAGCTTTCTTT
v_call: TRBV19; d_call: -; j_call: TRBJ2-1; clone_size: -; cdr3_aa: CASSGRGAYNEQFF; cdr3_nt: TGTGCCAGTAGTGGGCGGGGTGCCTACAATGAGCAGTTCTTC
v_call: TRBV28; d_call: TRBD2; j_call: TRBJ2-1; clone_size: -; cdr3_aa: CASSGEAGSYNEQFF; cdr3_nt: TGTGCCAGCAGCGGGGAAGCGGGATCCTACAATGAGCAGTTCTTC
v_call: TRBV19; d_call: -; j_call: TRBJ1-1; clone_size: once; cdr3_aa: CASSIYTGMNTEAFF; cdr3_nt: TGTGCCAGTAGTATCTATACAGGGATGAACACTGAAGCTTTCTTT
v_call: TRBV11-2; d_call: -; j_call: TRBJ2-7; clone_size: -; cdr3_aa: CASSSQENYEQYF; cdr3_nt: TGTGCCAGCAGCTCCCAGGAGAATTACGAGCAGTACTTC
v_call: TRBV28; d_call: -; j_call: TRBJ2-6; clone_size: -; cdr3_aa: CASSLYRQISGANVLTF; cdr3_nt: TGTGCCAGCAGTTTATATAGACAGATCTCTGGGGCCAACGTCCTGACTTTC
v_call: TRBV28; d_call: -; j_call: TRBJ1-1; clone_size: -; cdr3_aa: CASSSRGGVTEAFF; cdr3_nt: TGTGCCAGCAGTTCCCGAGGGGGGGTCACTGAAGCTTTCTTT
v_call: TRBV19; d_call: TRBD1; j_call: TRBJ2-7; clone_size: -; cdr3_aa: CASSPRLGQGAVSYEQYF; cdr3_nt: TGTGCCAGTAGTCCAAGGTTGGGACAGGGGGCAGTTTCCTACGAGCAGTACTTC
v_call: TRBV6-5; d_call: -; j_call: TRBJ1-3; clone_size: -; cdr3_aa: CATAERNTIYF; cdr3_nt: TGTGCCACCGCGGAGAGAAACACCATATATTTT
v_call: TRBV18; d_call: -; j_call: TRBJ2-7; clone_size: -; cdr3_aa: CASSEGRVNDYEQYF; cdr3_nt: TGTGCCAGCTCAGAGGGACGAGTGAACGACTACGAGCAGTACTTC
v_call: TRBV11-2; d_call: -; j_call: TRBJ1-1; clone_size: -; cdr3_aa: CASSARPEEAFF; cdr3_nt: TGTGCCAGCAGCGCCCGTCCCGAGGAAGCTTTCTTT
v_call: TRBV19; d_call: TRBD1; j_call: TRBJ2-4; clone_size: -; cdr3_aa: CASTQGAGRGKNIQYF; cdr3_nt: TGTGCCAGCACTCAGGGGGCCGGGAGAGGCAAAAACATTCAGTACTTC
v_call: TRBV7-8; d_call: -; j_call: TRBJ2-3; clone_size: once; cdr3_aa: CASSRGWGLSDTQYF; cdr3_nt: TGTGCCAGCAGCCGGGGCTGGGGTTTGTCAGATACGCAGTATTTT
v_call: TRBV21-1; d_call: -; j_call: TRBJ2-1; clone_size: few; cdr3_aa: CASSKGAHEQFF; cdr3_nt: TGTGCCAGCAGCAAAGGGGCCCATGAGCAGTTCTTC
v_call: TRBV18; d_call: -; j_call: TRBJ2-7; clone_size: -; cdr3_aa: CASSPPGYEQYF; cdr3_nt: TGTGCCAGCTCACCCCCAGGGTACGAGCAGTACTTC
v_call: TRBV28; d_call: -; j_call: TRBJ2-7; clone_size: -; cdr3_aa: CASSAPGREQYF; cdr3_nt: TGTGCCAGCAGTGCCCCGGGGCGCGAGCAGTACTTC
v_call: TRBV7-2; d_call: TRBD2; j_call: TRBJ2-7; clone_size: -; cdr3_aa: CASSTRTSIEQYF; cdr3_nt: TGTGCCAGCAGCACCCGGACTAGCATTGAGCAGTACTTC
v_call: TRBV30; d_call: TRBD1; j_call: TRBJ1-3; clone_size: -; cdr3_aa: CAWDRAVRNTIYF; cdr3_nt: TGTGCCTGGGACAGGGCTGTTCGAAACACCATATATTTT